The rows below give T cell receptor beta chains drawn from one sample of a study of blood T cell repertoires in COVID-19. The assay was immunoSEQ multiplex PCR, and TCRdb's table has in-frame clones only and misses some. This table holds under 200,000 clones, about 87% found once. Sequencing was carried out using peripheral blood. The source of these receptors is a man between 18 and 29 years old with active or convalescent COVID-19. CDR3s include the opening cysteine and the closing phenylalanine or tryptophan. A D gene is named only where the DNA matches it firmly. The size field is filled for only some rows; it gives once, few, many or a size class.

abundance	j_gene	d_gene	v_gene	CDR3aa	CDR3nt
many	TRBJ1-5	NA	TRBV6-5	CASSWGAENQPQHF	TGTGCCAGCAGTTGGGGCGCGGAGAATCAGCCCCAGCATTTT
NA	TRBJ2-1	NA	TRBV7-2	CASSLYTPGRNEQFF	TGTGCCAGCAGCTTATATACTCCAGGTCGTAATGAGCAGTTCTTC
NA	TRBJ1-1	TRBD1	TRBV6-1	CASSERGPAFF	TGTGCCAGCAGTGAAAGGGGGCCGGCTTTCTTT
NA	TRBJ2-5	TRBD1	TRBV6-5	CASSLWTGGQETQYF	TGTGCCAGCAGCCTATGGACAGGGGGGCAAGAGACCCAGTACTTC
NA	TRBJ2-2	NA	TRBV29-1	CSVRRVNGELFF	TGCAGCGTCCGCAGGGTCAACGGGGAGCTGTTTTTT
NA	TRBJ1-1	NA	TRBV9	CASSPAGGYTEAFF	TGTGCCAGCAGCCCCGCCGGGGGGTACACTGAAGCTTTCTTT
NA	TRBJ1-5	NA	TRBV10-2	CASSESTRVSNQPQHF	TGCGCCAGCAGTGAGTCGACTCGGGTTAGCAATCAGCCCCAGCATTTT
few	TRBJ1-5	TRBD1	TRBV3-1/TRBV3-2	CASSQDPNRQGWYQPQHF	TGTGCCAGCAGCCAAGACCCGAACCGACAGGGTTGGTATCAGCCCCAGCATTTT
NA	TRBJ1-6	TRBD1	TRBV19	CASKRTGGSPLHF	TGTGCCAGTAAAAGGACAGGGGGATCACCCCTCCACTTT
NA	TRBJ1-1	TRBD1	TRBV30	CAWSANRGGQVTFF	TGTGCCTGGAGTGCCAACAGGGGGGGACAAGTGACTTTCTTT
NA	TRBJ1-2	NA	TRBV4-1	CASSQTAGTQHSVGYTF	TGCGCCAGCAGCCAAACCGCGGGGACGCAGCATAGCGTAGGCTACACCTTC
once	TRBJ1-5	TRBD1	TRBV5-1	CASSWGTGDQPQHF	TGCGCCAGCAGCTGGGGGACAGGGGATCAGCCCCAGCATTTT
NA	TRBJ2-5	TRBD1	TRBV10-1	CASSRTGAGETQYF	TGCGCCAGCAGTCGGACAGGGGCTGGAGAGACCCAGTACTTC
few	TRBJ1-2	NA	TRBV27	CASSLNNRGAGYTF	TGTGCCAGCAGTTTAAATAATCGCGGGGCCGGCTACACCTTC
NA	TRBJ2-4	NA	TRBV28	CASSFPGIQSAKNIQYF	TGTGCCAGCAGTTTCCCCGGGATCCAATCGGCCAAAAACATTCAGTACTTC
NA	TRBJ1-1	NA	TRBV5-1	CASSEGSFPEAFF	TGCGCCAGCAGCGAGGGATCCTTCCCTGAAGCTTTCTTT
NA	TRBJ1-3	NA	TRBV9	CASSVDGAARNTIYF	TGTGCCAGCAGCGTAGATGGGGCCGCGCGAAACACCATATATTTT
NA	TRBJ1-2	NA	TRBV3-1/TRBV3-2	CASSTGTSGYTF	TGTGCCAGCAGCACAGGGACCTCTGGCTACACCTTC
NA	TRBJ2-3	NA	TRBV5-1	CASSLGGQPTDTQYF	TGCGCCAGCAGCTTGGGAGGACAGCCTACAGATACGCAGTATTTT
NA	TRBJ2-3	NA	TRBV9	CASSDSSSTDTQYF	TGTGCCAGCAGTGACAGTAGCTCCACAGATACGCAGTATTTT
NA	TRBJ2-5	TRBD2	TRBV7-2	CASRYSGGQETQYF	TGTGCCAGCAGATATAGCGGGGGGCAAGAGACCCAGTACTTC
NA	TRBJ2-3	TRBD1	TRBV5-6	CASSRGDRISTDTQYF	TGTGCCAGCAGCCGTGGGGACAGAATTAGCACAGATACGCAGTATTTT
NA	TRBJ1-4	NA	TRBV30	CAWANTAAGEKLFF	TGTGCCTGGGCCAACACCGCCGCGGGTGAAAAACTGTTTTTT
NA	TRBJ2-1	TRBD2	TRBV20-1	CSASVAGVVYEQFF	TGCAGTGCTAGTGTAGCGGGAGTTGTTTATGAGCAGTTCTTC
NA	TRBJ2-7	TRBD2	TRBV5-1	CASQGTSGSVEQYF	TGCGCCAGCCAAGGGACTAGCGGGAGTGTCGAGCAGTACTTC
NA	TRBJ1-6	TRBD1	TRBV27	CASSSGTGDNSPLHF	TGTGCCAGCAGTTCCGGGACAGGTGATAATTCACCCCTCCACTTT
NA	TRBJ1-6	TRBD1	TRBV7-9	CASSLEGQSSPLHF	TGTGCCAGCAGCTTAGAGGGACAGAGTTCACCCCTCCACTTT
once	TRBJ2-1	NA	TRBV18	CASSPVGAYEQFF	TGTGCCAGCTCACCCGTAGGGGCCTATGAGCAGTTCTTC
NA	TRBJ1-1	NA	TRBV29-1	CSVADSNTEAFF	TGCAGCGTTGCGGACAGTAACACTGAAGCTTTCTTT
once	TRBJ2-1	NA	TRBV7-2	CASSFQGNNEQFF	TGTGCCAGCAGCTTTCAGGGGAACAATGAGCAGTTCTTC
NA	TRBJ2-3	NA	TRBV18	CASSPPRAPTSTDTQYF	TGTGCCAGCTCACCACCGAGGGCCCCGACTAGCACAGATACGCAGTATTTT
NA	TRBJ1-3	NA	TRBV7-8	CASSPGGGRGRSGNTIYF	TGTGCCAGCAGCCCTGGGGGGGGAAGGGGACGCTCTGGAAACACCATATATTTT
NA	TRBJ1-1	NA	TRBV19	CASSRSQAYEAFF	TGTGCCAGTAGTAGAAGTCAAGCCTATGAAGCTTTCTTT
NA	TRBJ2-1	TRBD2	TRBV4-3	CASSHYAPSGSFRAYNEQFF	TGCGCCAGCAGCCACTACGCTCCCAGCGGGAGTTTTCGGGCCTACAATGAGCAGTTCTTC
few	TRBJ1-5	NA	TRBV12-3/TRBV12-4	CASSFLGSQPQHF	TGTGCCAGCAGTTTTCTTGGGAGTCAGCCCCAGCATTTT
NA	TRBJ2-5	NA	TRBV7-2	CATAGAGREETQYF	TGTGCCACCGCCGGGGCGGGACGGGAAGAGACCCAGTACTTC
NA	TRBJ2-5	NA	TRBV27	CASSLREQETQYF	TGTGCCAGCAGTTTACGGGAGCAAGAGACCCAGTACTTC
NA	TRBJ2-3	NA	TRBV24-1	CATSDPSPLATDTQYF	TGTGCCACCAGTGATCCCTCGCCTTTGGCCACAGATACGCAGTATTTT